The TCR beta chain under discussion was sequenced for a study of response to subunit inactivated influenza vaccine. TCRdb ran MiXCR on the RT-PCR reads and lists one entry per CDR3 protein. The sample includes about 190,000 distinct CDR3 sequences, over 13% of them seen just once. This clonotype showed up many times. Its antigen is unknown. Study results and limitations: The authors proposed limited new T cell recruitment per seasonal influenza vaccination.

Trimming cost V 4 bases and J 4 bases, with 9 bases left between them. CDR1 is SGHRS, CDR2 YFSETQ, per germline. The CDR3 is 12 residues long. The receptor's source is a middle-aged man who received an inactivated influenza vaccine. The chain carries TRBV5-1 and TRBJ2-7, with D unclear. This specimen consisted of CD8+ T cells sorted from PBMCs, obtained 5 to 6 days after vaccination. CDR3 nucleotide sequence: TGCGCCAGCAGCCAACAGCAGTACGAGCAGTACTTC. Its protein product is CASSQQQYEQYF.